The 17 T cell receptor beta chains reported below all come from one sample, sequenced in a study of T cell responses to AZD1222 COVID-19 vaccine. Clones were read by immunoSEQ multiplex PCR, and TCRdb kept only the in-frame ones, dropping some. The sample lists around 140,000 clones, about 82% seen once, with 7.9% in the top ten. This material consisted of peripheral blood, taken 28 days after the second dose of the MenACWY control vaccine. Source of these receptors: an adult who received the MenACWY meningococcal vaccine as a control.

The chain links TRBV9 to TRBJ2-1; unclear D gene. V lost 0 bases and J 4 bases, leaving 11 bases between the germline ends. This CDR3 has 15 residues. Germline-derived CDR1 and CDR2 are SGDLS and YYNGEE. The CDR3 protein is CASSVGNVVYNEQFF. As DNA, the CDR3 is TGTGCCAGCAGCGTAGGAAACGTCGTGTACAATGAGCAGTTCTTC.

V is TRBV2 and J is TRBJ1-5; 11 bases match TRBD1. The J segment lost 6 bases and the V segment lost 6 bases, leaving 4 bases of the junction unmatched. Germline-derived CDR1 and CDR2 are SNHLY and FYNNEI. The length of the CDR3 is 14 residues. The CDR3 loop is CASSWTGGRQPQHF. Here the CDR3 DNA reads TGTGCCAGCAGCTGGACAGGGGGCCGTCAGCCCCAGCATTTT.

The chain couples TRBV30 to TRBJ2-3, with a weak D call TRBD2 (6 bases). The V gene lost 7 bases and the J gene lost 6 bases, with 14 bases spanning the gap. The CDR3 extends over 12 amino acids. The V gene's germline CDR1 is GTSNPN and CDR2 SVGIG (reference sequence). CDR3 amino acids: CASTAGGDTQYF. CDR3 DNA sequence: TGTGCCTCCACAGCGGGCGGGGATACGCAGTATTTT.

This clone has more than one count but fewer than ten. The chain recombines TRBV27 with TRBJ2-1; a weak D match, TRBD2 (7 bases). V was pared by 6 bases and J by 5 bases, with 14 bases between. The germline V gene encodes CDR1 MNHEY and CDR2 SMNVEV (reference sequence). The CDR3 is 14 residues long. Here the CDR3 DNA reads TGTGCCAGCAGACTCGGGGGGCCCAACAATGAGCAGTTCTTC. This translates into CASRLGGPNNEQFF.

CDR3 nucleotides: TGTGCCAGCAGTTTATATGGTCAGGGTGAGACCGGGGAGCTGTTTTTT. It yields the protein CASSLYGQGETGELFF. V gene TRBV28 combines with J gene TRBJ2-2; the D gene is possibly TRBD1 (5 bases). Germline CDR1 is MDHEN and CDR2 is SYDVKM. The CDR3 has 16 amino acids. V lost 1 base and J 5 bases, leaving 14 bases between the germline ends.

The chain carries TRBV5-1 and TRBJ2-3; tentative D call: TRBD2 (6 bases). V gave up 1 base and J gave up 6 bases, with 15 bases separating them. Germline V gene sequence: CDR1 SGHRS, CDR2 YFSETQ. CDR3 length equals 15 residues. The CDR3 loop reads CASSLFYGSIDTQYF. The DNA of the CDR3 is TGCGCCAGCAGCTTGTTTTACGGGAGTATCGATACGCAGTATTTT.

This chain connects TRBV18 to TRBJ2-6, with 8 bases aligning to TRBD1. Trimming at V came to 6 bases and at J to 0 bases, leaving 7 bases not matched to a gene. Germline V CDR1 and CDR2: KGHSH, LQKENI. The CDR3 sequence is 17 residues long. The CDR3 spells CASSDRVASSGANVLTF. In DNA, the CDR3 is TGTGCCAGCTCGGACAGGGTGGCGAGCTCTGGGGCCAACGTCCTGACTTTC.

CDR3 nucleotides: TGCGCCAGCAGCAGGACAGGGCCCGAGAGCAATCAGCCCCAGCATTTT. This encodes CASSRTGPESNQPQHF. The chain has TRBV5-1 and TRBJ1-5; 8 bases fit TRBD1. This CDR3 contains 16 residues. Germline CDR1 and CDR2: SGHRS and YFSETQ. Trimming took 4 bases from V and 1 from J; bases not matched to a gene: 7.

The gene calls are TRBV9 and TRBJ1-1; 8 bases fit TRBD1. The V gene end was trimmed by 0 bases and the J gene end by 5 bases; junction bases not matched to a gene: 6. Germline V CDR1 and CDR2: SGDLS, YYNGEE. This CDR3 contains 15 residues. CDR3: CASSVAARGRTEAFF. In DNA form, the CDR3 reads TGTGCCAGCAGCGTAGCCGCCAGGGGGCGAACTGAAGCTTTCTTT. Full variable domain (remainder filled in from reference TRBV9 and TRBJ1-1): DSGVTQTPKHLITATGQRVTLRCSPRSGDLSVYWYQQSLDQGLQFLIQYYNGEERAKGNILERFSAQQFPDLHSELNLSSLELGDSALYFCASSVAARGRTEAFFGQGTRLTVV.

The chain recombines TRBV5-1 with TRBJ2-3; 12 bases map to TRBD2. CDR1 is SGHRS, CDR2 YFSETQ, per germline. CDR3 size: 18 residues. J was trimmed by 5 bases and V by 5 bases; bases with no gene match: 15. CDR3 loop: CASRDGRSSGRAEDTQYF. For the CDR3, the DNA is TGCGCCAGCAGGGACGGCAGATCTAGCGGGAGGGCCGAAGATACGCAGTATTTT. Full variable domain (outside the CDR3, taken from reference TRBV5-1 and TRBJ2-3): KAGVTQTPRYLIKTRGQQVTLSCSPISGHRSVSWYQQTPGQGLQFLFEYFSETQRNKGNFPGRFSGRQFSNSRSEMNVSTLELGDSALYLCASRDGRSSGRAEDTQYFGPGTRLTVL.

The chain has TRBV24-1 and TRBJ1-1; 7 bases map to TRBD1. V lost 7 bases and J lost 0; bases outside the gene matches: 1. The CDR3 is made up of 13 amino acids. The germline V gene encodes CDR1 KGHDR and CDR2 SFDVKD. The CDR3 sequence: CATRGQVNTEAFF. CDR3 DNA: TGTGCCACCAGAGGACAGGTGAACACTGAAGCTTTCTTT.

CDR3 nucleotides: TGTGCCAGCAGTTTCAGATGGAGGGTAGACGAAAAACTGTTTTTT. This encodes CASSFRWRVDEKLFF. This chain joins TRBV28 and TRBJ1-4; D is unclear. V was clipped by 3 bases and J by 8 bases, with 16 bases between them. Per the germline V gene, CDR1 is MDHEN and CDR2 is SYDVKM. CDR3 length equals 15 residues.

In this sample, this clone turned up many times. The CDR3 reads CASSSVTGPTTQHF. In DNA, the CDR3 is TGTGCCAGCAGCTCGGTGACAGGGCCTACGACCCAGCATTTT. This chain joins TRBV7-2 and TRBJ1-5, with TRBD1 matching over 7 bases. In germline, CDR1 is SGHTA, CDR2 FQGNSA. CDR3 size: 14 residues. V shed 4 bases and J 11 bases; nucleotides not matched to a gene: 11.

CDR3 sequence (DNA): TGTGCCAGCAGCTTGGGAGCCGGCACCGCAACTGCCCAGTACTTC. This sequence encodes CASSLGAGTATAQYF. V and J are TRBV5-6 and TRBJ2-5; D call uncertain. From germline, CDR1 is SGHDT and CDR2 YYEEEE. The CDR3 loop spans 15 amino acids. Trimming pared 0 bases from V and 9 bases from J, leaving 18 bases between.

V gene TRBV7-2 combines with J gene TRBJ2-3, with TRBD1 as a possible D gene (5 bases). Germline V gene data show CDR1 as SGHTA and CDR2 as FQGNSA. Trimming cost V 5 bases and J 5 bases, with 17 bases left between them. The CDR3 is made up of 15 amino acids. The CDR3 loop reads CASSPRGWSEDTQYF. CDR3 coding DNA: TGTGCCAGCAGCCCAAGGGGCTGGTCGGAAGATACGCAGTATTTT.

The genes are TRBV5-5 and TRBJ2-1; the match to TRBD2 covers 8 bases. The germline V gene has CDR1 SGHKS and CDR2 YYEKEE (reference sequence). The CDR3 runs to 14 residues. The junction had 7 bases not matched to a gene; V was cut back by 7 bases and J by 4 bases. CDR3: CASSATSAYNEQFF. As DNA, the CDR3 is TGTGCCAGCTCGGCGACTAGCGCATACAATGAGCAGTTCTTC.

This clone appeared a few times. The V gene is TRBV20-1, the J gene TRBJ1-5; D not resolved. This CDR3 region has 12 residues. V lost 3 bases and J 5 bases, leaving 8 bases between the germline ends. Germline values: CDR1 DFQATT, CDR2 SNEGSKA (reference sequence). The CDR3 sequence: CSASSSDQPQHF. The CDR3 coding sequence is TGCAGTGCTAGTTCCTCAGATCAGCCCCAGCATTTT.